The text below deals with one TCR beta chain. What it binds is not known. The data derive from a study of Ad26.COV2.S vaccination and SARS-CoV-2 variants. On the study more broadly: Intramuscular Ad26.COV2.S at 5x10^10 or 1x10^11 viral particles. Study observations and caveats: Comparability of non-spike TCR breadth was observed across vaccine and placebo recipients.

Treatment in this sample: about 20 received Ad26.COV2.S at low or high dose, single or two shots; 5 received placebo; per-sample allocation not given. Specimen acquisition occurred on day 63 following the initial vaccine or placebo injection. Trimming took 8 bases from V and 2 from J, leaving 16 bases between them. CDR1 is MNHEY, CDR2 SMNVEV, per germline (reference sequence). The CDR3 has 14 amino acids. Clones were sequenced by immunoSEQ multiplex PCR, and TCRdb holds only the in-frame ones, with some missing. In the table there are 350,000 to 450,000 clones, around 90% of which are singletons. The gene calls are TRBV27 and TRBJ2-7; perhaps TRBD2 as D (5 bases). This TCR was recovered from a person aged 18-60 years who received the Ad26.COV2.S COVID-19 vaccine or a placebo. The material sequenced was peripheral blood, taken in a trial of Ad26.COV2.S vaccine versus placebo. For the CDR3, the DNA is TGTGCCAGCGGGGTCGGAGGCTCCCCCTACGAGCAGTACTTC. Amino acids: CASGVGGSPYEQYF.